One and the same sample provided the 23 T cell receptor beta chains below, sequenced in a study of vaccination effects on CD4 cells after COVID-19. Assay used: immunoSEQ multiplex PCR; TCRdb lists only in-frame clones, some missing. The table shows around 66,000 clones, with roughly 75% occurring only once. Sequencing was preceded by expansion of antigen-specific CD4+ T cells with viral peptide pools in the ViraFEST assay. A 10-day culture period preceded the isolation of CD4+ T cells. The study found no prior SARS-CoV-2 infection in the vaccine recipients, who tested negative for nucleocapsid antibodies. The antigens for these receptors are not known. The specimen comprised CD4+ T cells from PBMCs cultured with HCoV-OC43 spike peptides, sampled before COVID-19 vaccination. The subset was: HCoV-OC43 spike overlapping peptide pool stimulation. The source of these receptors is a human donor who received a COVID-19 vaccine.

V and J are TRBV14 and TRBJ1-6; D ambiguous. The CDR3 is 16 residues long. Germline lookup yields CDR1 SGHDN and CDR2 FVKESK. The V gene lost 4 bases and the J gene lost 8 bases, with 18 bases spanning the gap. The CDR3 spells CASSLRKGGYDSPLHF. The CDR3 region has the DNA TGTGCCAGCAGCCTCCGGAAGGGAGGGTACGATTCACCCCTCCACTTT.

The chain links TRBV10-2 to TRBJ2-3; D call uncertain. Germline assignment: CDR1 WSHSY and CDR2 SAAADI. The CDR3 runs to 12 residues. V was cut by 7 bases and J by 0 bases, with 5 bases left in between. DNA for the CDR3: TGCGCCAGCAAATGGAGCACAGATACGCAGTATTTT. Amino acid sequence: CASKWSTDTQYF.

This clone came up a few times. The V call is TRBV19, the J call TRBJ2-3; D perhaps matches TRBD2 (6 bases). The V gene lost 7 bases and the J gene lost 4 bases, with 15 bases spanning the gap. The CDR3 consists of 14 residues. Germline values: CDR1 LNHDA, CDR2 SQIVND (reference sequence). CDR3 protein: CASTARDASDTQYF. The CDR3 DNA reads as TGTGCCAGTACAGCGCGGGACGCATCAGATACGCAGTATTTT.

A remark on this clone: In the same sample, other DNA sequences code for this CDR3. This sequence joins TRBV2 and TRBJ1-1; D remains ambiguous. The CDR3 extends over 13 amino acids. CDR1 is SNHLY and CDR2 is FYNNEI in the germline V gene. V was clipped by 1 base and J by 1 base, with 4 bases between them. The CDR3 sequence: CASSEVGNTEAFF. For the CDR3, the DNA is TGTGCCAGCAGTGAAGTCGGGAACACTGAAGCTTTCTTT.

The chain uses TRBV29-1 and TRBJ2-4; D is uncertain. V gave up 7 bases and J gave up 7 bases, with 20 bases separating them. CDR1 SQVTM and CDR2 ANQGSEA come from the germline V gene. CDR3 length: 14 amino acids. In nucleotides, the CDR3 is TGCAGCGCTGATGGGTATGGGCACCCGAACATTCAGTACTTC. Translated, it gives CSADGYGHPNIQYF.

The chain is built from TRBV19 and TRBJ2-1, with D unresolved. V gave up 6 bases and J gave up 14 bases, with 20 bases separating them. The V gene's germline CDR1 is LNHDA and CDR2 SQIVND (reference sequence). The CDR3 has 13 amino acids. CDR3 residues: CASRDPIGLSEFF. The DNA for the CDR3 is TGTGCCAGTAGGGACCCTATCGGCCTGTCAGAGTTCTTC.

This chain joins TRBV19 and TRBJ1-2; D is perhaps TRBD1 (6 bases). This CDR3 has 14 residues. Germline V CDR1 and CDR2: LNHDA, SQIVND (reference sequence). Trimming pared 7 bases from V and 7 bases from J, leaving 19 bases between. Written as DNA, the CDR3 is TGTGCCAGTAACGTTCAGGGGTCATTTGCTGGCTACACCTTC. Its protein product is CASNVQGSFAGYTF. The full variable domain, rest sourced from reference TRBV19 and TRBJ1-2, is DGGITQSPKYLFRKEGQNVTLSCEQNLNHDAMYWYRQDPGQGLRLIYYSQIVNDFQKGDIAEGYSVSREKKESFPLTVTSAQKNPTAFYLCASNVQGSFAGYTFGSGTRLTVV.

The chain carries TRBV19 and TRBJ2-1; TRBD2 agrees at 9 bases. J lost 2 bases, V lost 5 bases, and 4 bases had no gene match. CDR1 and CDR2 from the germline V gene are LNHDA and SQIVND (reference sequence). The CDR3 loop spans 15 amino acids. The CDR3 loop is CASSRSGGPYNEQFF. In DNA, the CDR3 is TGTGCCAGTAGTCGTAGCGGGGGCCCCTACAATGAGCAGTTCTTC.

This chain connects TRBV7-6 to TRBJ1-5; TRBD1 matches at 7 bases. The CDR3 runs to 16 residues. Losses at the gene ends were 1 base for V and 4 bases for J; bases not matched to a gene: 7. Germline V gives CDR1 SGHVS, CDR2 FNYEAQ. The CDR3 region has the DNA TGTGCCAGCAGCTTAGGGGTACAGGGGTCTAATCAGCCCCAGCATTTT. It translates to CASSLGVQGSNQPQHF.

The chain couples TRBV6-2 or TRBV6-3 to TRBJ1-2; no definite D call. V lost 3 bases and J lost 4, with 12 bases in between. Germline V CDR1 and CDR2: MNHEY, SVGEGT. The CDR3 consists of 14 residues. The CDR3: CASSYLDPPYGYTF. Here the CDR3 DNA reads TGTGCCAGCAGTTATCTCGACCCCCCCTATGGCTACACCTTC.

The chain has TRBV28 and TRBJ2-7, with 12 nucleotides matching TRBD1. The CDR3 is 15 amino acids. Germline V gives CDR1 MDHEN, CDR2 SYDVKM. V gave up 4 bases and J gave up 4 bases; unmatched junction bases: 5. CDR3 sequence: CASSSPGQGAYEQYV. For the CDR3, the DNA is TGTGCCAGCAGTTCCCCGGGACAGGGGGCGTACGAGCAGTACGTC.

The chain joins TRBV9 to TRBJ2-3; D is ambiguous. Trimming took 2 bases from V and 6 from J, leaving 7 bases between them. CDR1 is SGDLS and CDR2 is YYNGEE in the germline V gene. This CDR3 has 12 residues. The DNA of the CDR3 is TGTGCCAGCAGCGTGTCTGCGGATACGCAGTATTTT. It is translated as CASSVSADTQYF.

V gene TRBV28 combines with J gene TRBJ2-1; D could derive from TRBD1 or TRBD2 (5 bases each). Germline CDR1 is MDHEN and CDR2 is SYDVKM. CDR3 length equals 15 residues. Between the trimmed V and J ends, which lost 3 bases and 3 bases, there was a span of 12 bases. The CDR3 loop reads CASSFGGTDYNEQFF. DNA for the CDR3: TGTGCCAGCAGTTTTGGGGGAACTGACTACAATGAGCAGTTCTTC.

This clone was picked up a small number of times. The genes are TRBV5-3 and TRBJ2-1, with a tentative D call TRBD2 (5 bases). TRBV5-3 is an open reading frame, and its role is uncertain. The CDR3 sequence is 12 residues long. The V end lost 1 base, the J end lost 7 bases, and 6 bases lay between the germline ends. CDR3 DNA sequence: TGTGCCAGAAGCTTGCGGGGAAATGAGCAGTTCTTC. Translated: CARSLRGNEQFF.

The chain is built from TRBV9 and TRBJ1-3; the D is unclear. This CDR3 region has 16 residues. V was trimmed by 4 bases and J by 0 bases, leaving 14 bases between them. Per germline, CDR1 SGDLS and CDR2 YYNGEE. In DNA form, the CDR3 reads TGTGCCAGCAGCTCAGCCCGATCCATCTCTGGAAACACCATATATTTT. Its protein product is CASSSARSISGNTIYF.

The chain carries TRBV18 and TRBJ1-5; D not certain. In germline, CDR1 is KGHSH, CDR2 LQKENI. Trimming pared 5 bases from V and 0 bases from J, leaving 5 bases between. This CDR3 contains 13 residues. CDR3 residues: CASSADSNQPQHF. In DNA, the CDR3 is TGTGCCAGCTCAGCAGATAGCAATCAGCCCCAGCATTTT. Complete variable domain (other parts from reference TRBV18 and TRBJ1-5): NAGVMQNPRHLVRRRGQEARLRCSPMKGHSHVYWYRQLPEEGLKFMVYLQKENIIDESGMPKERFSAEFPKEGPSILRIQQVVRGDSAAYFCASSADSNQPQHFGDGTRLSIL.

V and J are TRBV29-1 and TRBJ2-3, with unresolved D. Germline V gives CDR1 SQVTM, CDR2 ANQGSEA. The CDR3 runs to 12 residues. Trimming removed 8 bases at V and 1 base at J, with 10 bases between. CDR3 in DNA: TGCAGCACAAGCCTCGGCACAGATACGCAGTATTTT. The encoded protein is CSTSLGTDTQYF.

The rearrangement links TRBV30 to TRBJ2-4; 7 nucleotides align to TRBD1. The trim removed 5 bases at V and 0 bases at J, leaving 7 bases unmatched. The CDR3 has 15 residues. CDR1 is GTSNPN, CDR2 SVGIG, per germline (reference sequence). The CDR3 loop reads CAWGSTGIAKNIQYF. The CDR3 DNA reads as TGTGCCTGGGGATCGACAGGGATAGCCAAAAACATTCAGTACTTC.

This chain connects TRBV4-3 to TRBJ1-5, with TRBD1 identical over 8 bases. The CDR3 is 15 residues long. Germline V CDR1 and CDR2: LGHNA, YSLEER. V was clipped by 0 bases and J by 6 bases; unmatched bases: 4. CDR3 amino acids: CASSQEAGGGQPQHF. CDR3 DNA: TGCGCCAGCAGCCAAGAAGCAGGGGGCGGTCAGCCCCAGCATTTT.

CDR3 loop: CASSLTGPNTEAFF. As DNA, the CDR3 is TGCGCCAGCAGCTTGACAGGGCCGAACACTGAAGCTTTCTTT. The chain is built from TRBV5-1 and TRBJ1-1; TRBD1 is a possible D gene (6 bases). The V and J ends lost 1 base and 1 base respectively, with 8 bases between them. The CDR3 is 14 residues long. The germline CDR1 and CDR2 sequences are SGHRS and YFSETQ. The full variable domain, its missing parts supplied by reference TRBV5-1 and TRBJ1-1, is KAGVTQTPRYLIKTRGQQVTLSCSPISGHRSVSWYQQTPGQGLQFLFEYFSETQRNKGNFPGRFSGRQFSNSRSEMNVSTLELGDSALYLCASSLTGPNTEAFFGQGTRLTVV.

On this clone itself: The limits of the CDR3 on the DNA are not certain, so only TCRdb's listed CDR3 is given. The chain joins TRBV7-2 to TRBJ2-1. Counting both end residues, the CDR3 totals 14 amino acids. The germline V gene encodes CDR1 SGHTA and CDR2 FQGNSA. CDR3 in amino acids: CASSLGTSVDEQFF.

The chain carries TRBV6-6 and TRBJ2-7; D call uncertain. The CDR3 sequence is 15 residues long. Trimming shortened V by 0 bases and J by 0 bases, and 9 bases separated the two germline ends. The germline V gene encodes CDR1 MNHNY and CDR2 SVGAGI (reference sequence). The CDR3 protein is CASSYSGSSSYEQYV. The DNA of the CDR3 is TGTGCCAGCAGTTACTCGGGAAGTAGCTCCTACGAGCAGTACGTC.

The chain combines TRBV4-3 with TRBJ1-6, with 9 positions matching TRBD1. The CDR3 covers 17 residues. In germline, CDR1 is LGHNA, CDR2 YSLEER. The V gene end was trimmed by 4 bases and the J gene end by 9 bases; junction bases not matched to a gene: 13. DNA of the CDR3: TGCGCCAGCAGCCGGACAGGAGGGACAGGGTCGGGTTCACCCCTCCACTTT. Translating it yields CASSRTGGTGSGSPLHF.